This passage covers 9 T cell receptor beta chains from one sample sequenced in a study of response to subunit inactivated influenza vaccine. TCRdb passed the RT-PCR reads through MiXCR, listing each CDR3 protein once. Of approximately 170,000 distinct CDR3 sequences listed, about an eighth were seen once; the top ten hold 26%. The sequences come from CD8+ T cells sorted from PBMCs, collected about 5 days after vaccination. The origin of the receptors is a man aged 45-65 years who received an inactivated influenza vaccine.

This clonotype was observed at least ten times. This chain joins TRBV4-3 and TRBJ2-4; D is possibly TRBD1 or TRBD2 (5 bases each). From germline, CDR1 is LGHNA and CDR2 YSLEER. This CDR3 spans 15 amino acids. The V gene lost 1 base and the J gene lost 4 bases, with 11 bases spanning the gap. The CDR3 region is CASSQGWGGKNIQYF. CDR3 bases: TGCGCCAGCAGCCAAGGGTGGGGCGGGAAAAACATTCAGTACTTC.

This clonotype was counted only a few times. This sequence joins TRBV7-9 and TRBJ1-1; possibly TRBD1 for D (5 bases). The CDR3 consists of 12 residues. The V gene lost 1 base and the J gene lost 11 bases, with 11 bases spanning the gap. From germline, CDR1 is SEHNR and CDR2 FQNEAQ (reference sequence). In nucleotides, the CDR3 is TGTGCCAGCAGCTTAGTGACAGTGGAGGCTTTCTTT. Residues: CASSLVTVEAFF.

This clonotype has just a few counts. The CDR3, as DNA: TGTGCCAGCAGTCTCGACCCCACCGCCTACGAGCAGTACTTC. Its translation: CASSLDPTAYEQYF. The V gene is TRBV28, the J gene TRBJ2-7; D not certain. Looked up from germline, CDR1 is MDHEN and CDR2 is SYDVKM. This CDR3 is built from 14 residues. Between the trimmed V and J ends, which lost 5 bases and 2 bases, there was a span of 13 bases.

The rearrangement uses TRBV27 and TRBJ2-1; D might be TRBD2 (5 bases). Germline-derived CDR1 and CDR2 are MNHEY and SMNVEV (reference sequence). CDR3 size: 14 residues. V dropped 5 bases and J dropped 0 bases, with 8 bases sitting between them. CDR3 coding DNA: TGTGCCAGCAGTGAGGGTGTCTCCTACAATGAGCAGTTCTTC. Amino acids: CASSEGVSYNEQFF.

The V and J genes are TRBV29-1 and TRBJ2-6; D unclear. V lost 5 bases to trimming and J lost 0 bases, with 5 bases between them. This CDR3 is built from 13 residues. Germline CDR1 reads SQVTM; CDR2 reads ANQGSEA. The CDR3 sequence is CSVRHSGANVLTF. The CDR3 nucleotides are TGCAGCGTTCGGCACTCTGGGGCCAACGTCCTGACTTTC.

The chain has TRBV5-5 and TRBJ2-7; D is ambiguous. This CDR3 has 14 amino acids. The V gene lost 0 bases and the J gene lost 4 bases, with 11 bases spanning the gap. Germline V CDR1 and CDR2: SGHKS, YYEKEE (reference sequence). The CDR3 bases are TGTGCCAGCAGCTTGGAGGCGCTATCATACGAGCAGTACTTC. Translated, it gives CASSLEALSYEQYF.

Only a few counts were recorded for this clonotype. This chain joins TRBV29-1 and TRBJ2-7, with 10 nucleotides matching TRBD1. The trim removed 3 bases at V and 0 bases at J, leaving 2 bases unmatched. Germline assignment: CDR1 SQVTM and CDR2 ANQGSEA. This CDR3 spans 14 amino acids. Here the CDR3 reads CSVEGTGASYEQYF. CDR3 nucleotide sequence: TGCAGCGTTGAGGGGACAGGGGCCTCCTACGAGCAGTACTTC.

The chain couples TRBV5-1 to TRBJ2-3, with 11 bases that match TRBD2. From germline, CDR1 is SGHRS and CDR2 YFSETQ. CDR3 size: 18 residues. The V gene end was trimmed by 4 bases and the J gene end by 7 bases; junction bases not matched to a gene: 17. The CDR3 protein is CASSAPDPTSGDVYTQYF. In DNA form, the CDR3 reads TGCGCCAGCAGCGCCCCGGACCCGACTAGCGGGGACGTTTATACGCAGTATTTT.

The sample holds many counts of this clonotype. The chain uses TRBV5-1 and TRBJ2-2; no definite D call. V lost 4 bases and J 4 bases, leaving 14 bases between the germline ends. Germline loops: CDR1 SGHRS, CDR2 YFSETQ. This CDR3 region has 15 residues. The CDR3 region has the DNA TGCGCCAGCAGCCCCCGAATTACCGGCACCGGGGAGCTGTTTTTT. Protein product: CASSPRITGTGELFF. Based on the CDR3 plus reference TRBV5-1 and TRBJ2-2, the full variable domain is KAGVTQTPRYLIKTRGQQVTLSCSPISGHRSVSWYQQTPGQGLQFLFEYFSETQRNKGNFPGRFSGRQFSNSRSEMNVSTLELGDSALYLCASSPRITGTGELFFGEGSRLTVL.